This T cell receptor beta chain comes out of a study of blood T cell repertoires in COVID-19. Study-wide context: There were acute and convalescent COVID-19 samples, and they came from the United States, Italy and Spain. PBMCs, B-cell-depleted T cells, or T cells provided the cDNA or gDNA that made up the material.

Recruited during active infection, patients (from Seattle) were subsequently followed longitudinally. Germline V lookup: CDR1 MNHNY, CDR2 SVGAGI (reference sequence). The J segment lost 10 bases and the V segment lost 6 bases, leaving 3 bases of the junction unmatched. This CDR3 is 12 amino acids long. Per the original data handling: Nucleated cell counts were estimated from reference gene primer amplification. Measured with immunoSEQ multiplex PCR; TCRdb has only the in-frame clones, and not every one. V, J and clone size are taken as reported in that table, and D and trimming were inferred from the DNA itself. The data contain some 62,000 clones, 75% to 90% of them seen just once; the ten biggest clones take up over 15%.

The sequencing sample was made of peripheral blood. The chain uses TRBV6-6 and TRBJ2-1; 10 bases match TRBD2. The clonotype comes from a woman in her sixties with COVID-19, enrolled during active disease. The CDR3 DNA sequence: TGTGCCAGCAGCCCTAGCGGGAGCGAGCAGTTCTTC. As protein: CASSPSGSEQFF.